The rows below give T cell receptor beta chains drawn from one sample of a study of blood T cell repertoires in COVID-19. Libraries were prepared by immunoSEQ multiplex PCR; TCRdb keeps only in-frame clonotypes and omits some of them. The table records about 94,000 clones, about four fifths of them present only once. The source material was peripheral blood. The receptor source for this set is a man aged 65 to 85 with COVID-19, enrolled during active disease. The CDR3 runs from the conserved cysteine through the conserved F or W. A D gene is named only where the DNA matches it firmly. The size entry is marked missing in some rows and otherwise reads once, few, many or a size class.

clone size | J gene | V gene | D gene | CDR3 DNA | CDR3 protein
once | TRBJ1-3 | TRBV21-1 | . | TGTGCCAGCAGCAACCAGGGGGGAAACACCATATATTTT | CASSNQGGNTIYF
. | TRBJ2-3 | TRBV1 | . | TGCACCAGCGGGCGGGAGCGGGGCACAGATACGCAGTATTTT | CTSGRERGTDTQYF
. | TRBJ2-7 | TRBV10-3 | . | TGTGCCATCAGTGAGACTCAGGATTACGAGCAGTACTTC | CAISETQDYEQYF
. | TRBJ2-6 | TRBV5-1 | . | TGCGCCAGCAGCCCTGACCGAGGAGGGGCCAACGTCCTGACTTTC | CASSPDRGGANVLTF
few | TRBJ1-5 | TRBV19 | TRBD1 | TGTGCCAGTAGGTTAACAGGGGGCAGACAGCCCCAGCATTTT | CASRLTGGRQPQHF
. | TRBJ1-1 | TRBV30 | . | TGTGCCTGGAGTGTACCCTCGGGCAGGGCGAACACTGAAGCTTTCTTT | CAWSVPSGRANTEAFF
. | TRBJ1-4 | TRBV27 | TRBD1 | TGTGCCAGCAGTGCGGCCCCGGGACAGGGGCTTAAACTGTTTTTT | CASSAAPGQGLKLFF
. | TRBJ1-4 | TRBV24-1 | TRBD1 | TGTGCCACCAGTGATGACCGGGACAGGGTAGAGGGAGCTGAAAAACTGTTTTTT | CATSDDRDRVEGAEKLFF
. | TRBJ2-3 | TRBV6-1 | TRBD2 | TGTGCCAGCAGTGTCGGGACTAGCGGGAGCCGCCGAGACACAGATACGCAGTATTTT | CASSVGTSGSRRDTDTQYF
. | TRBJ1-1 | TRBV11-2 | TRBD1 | TGTGCCAGCAGCTGGGGACAGATGAACACTGAAGCTTTCTTT | CASSWGQMNTEAFF
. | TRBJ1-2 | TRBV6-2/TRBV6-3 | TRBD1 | TGTGCCAGCAGTCTCGGACAGGGTGGCTACACCTTC | CASSLGQGGYTF
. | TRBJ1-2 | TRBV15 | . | TGTGCCACCAGCCGCTACTCTAACTATGGCTACACCTTC | CATSRYSNYGYTF
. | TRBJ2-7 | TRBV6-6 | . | TGTGCCAGCAGTTACCCGAGAGACGAGCAGTACTTC | CASSYPRDEQYF
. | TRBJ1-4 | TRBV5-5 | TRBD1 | TGTGCCAGCAGCAGGGGACAGGCCGAGGAGGAAAAACTGTTTTTT | CASSRGQAEEEKLFF
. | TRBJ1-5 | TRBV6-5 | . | TGTGCCAGCAGTTATTCCGGGGAGAATAATCAGCCCCAGCATTTT | CASSYSGENNQPQHF
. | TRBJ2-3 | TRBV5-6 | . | TGTGCCAGCAGCTTGCGGGGTACAGATACGCAGTATTTT | CASSLRGTDTQYF
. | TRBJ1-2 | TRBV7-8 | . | TGTGCCAGCAGTTCCCCAGGATATGGCTACACCTTC | CASSSPGYGYTF
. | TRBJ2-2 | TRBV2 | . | TGTGCCAGCAGTGTGGACGCAGGGGCGACCACCGGGGAGCTGTTTTTT | CASSVDAGATTGELFF
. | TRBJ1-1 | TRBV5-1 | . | TGCGCCAGCAGCTTCAACGGTTTTAACACTGAAGCTTTCTTT | CASSFNGFNTEAFF
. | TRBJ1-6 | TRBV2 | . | TGTGCCAGCAGTGTTAAACTAACTAATTCACCCCTCCACTTT | CASSVKLTNSPLHF
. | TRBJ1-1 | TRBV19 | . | TGTGCCACCGCAGGACAGACACCGAACACTGAAGCTTTCTTT | CATAGQTPNTEAFF
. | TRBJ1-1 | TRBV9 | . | TGTGCCAGCAGCGTAGCTGTACAGCCCACTGAAGCTTTCTTT | CASSVAVQPTEAFF
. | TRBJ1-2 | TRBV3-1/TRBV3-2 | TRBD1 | TGTGCCAGCAGCCCCCGACAGGGGCGGTATGGCTACACCTTC | CASSPRQGRYGYTF
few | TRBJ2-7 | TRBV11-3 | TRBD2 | TGTGCCAGCAGCTTACGGTCAGCGGGAGGCTACGAGCAGTACTTC | CASSLRSAGGYEQYF
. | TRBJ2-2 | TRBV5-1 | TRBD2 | TGCGCCAGCAGCTTGGCCGGGACTAGCGGGTCGGGCACCGGGGAGCTGTTTTTT | CASSLAGTSGSGTGELFF
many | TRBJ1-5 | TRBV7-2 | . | TGTGCCAGCAGCTTAGCGGCGGTTAGCAATCAGCCCCAGCATTTT | CASSLAAVSNQPQHF
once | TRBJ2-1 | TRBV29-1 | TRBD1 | TGCAGCGTTCGACAGGGTTTTAATGAGCAGTTCTTC | CSVRQGFNEQFF
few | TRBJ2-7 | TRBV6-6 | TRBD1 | TGTGCCAGCAGTTACTCCTCCGGGACAGGGTCTTCCGAGCAGTACTTC | CASSYSSGTGSSEQYF
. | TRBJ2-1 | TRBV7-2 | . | TGTGCCAGCAGCTTAGCGCGGGCAGAGCAGTTCTTC | CASSLARAEQFF
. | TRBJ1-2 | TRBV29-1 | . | TGCAGCGTTAGAGAGGGAGGCTACACCTTC | CSVREGGYTF
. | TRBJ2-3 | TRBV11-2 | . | TGTGCCAGCAGCTTCCAGGCGGATACGCAGTATTTT | CASSFQADTQYF
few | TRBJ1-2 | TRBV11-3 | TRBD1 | TGTGCCAGCAGCTTGACAGGGGGTAACTATGGCTACACCTTC | CASSLTGGNYGYTF
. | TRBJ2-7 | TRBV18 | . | TGTGCCAGCTCACCATCCCAGACCTACGAGCAGTACTTC | CASSPSQTYEQYF
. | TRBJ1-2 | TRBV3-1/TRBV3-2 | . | TGTGCCAGCAGCCAGGCACAGTCCTATGGCTACACCTTC | CASSQAQSYGYTF
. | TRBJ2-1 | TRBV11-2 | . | TGTGCCAGCAGCTTTGGACTAATGTCGTACAATGAGCAGTTCTTC | CASSFGLMSYNEQFF
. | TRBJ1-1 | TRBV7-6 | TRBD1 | TGTGCCAGCAGTTCCGGGACAGGGAAGGCTTTCTTT | CASSSGTGKAFF
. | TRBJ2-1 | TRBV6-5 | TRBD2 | TGTGCCAGCATACTAGCGGAAAACTCCTACAATGAGCAGTTCTTC | CASILAENSYNEQFF
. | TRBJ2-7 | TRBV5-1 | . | TGCGCCAGCAGCTACGGACTACGGGGCGAGCAGTACTTC | CASSYGLRGEQYF
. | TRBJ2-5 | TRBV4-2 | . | TGTGCCAGCAGCCAAAACAGGAACGTTCCAAAAGAGACCCAGTACTTC | CASSQNRNVPKETQYF
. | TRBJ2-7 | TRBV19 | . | TGTGCCAGTAGTCCGGCGGGCGCGGGGAGCTCCTACGAGCAGTACTTC | CASSPAGAGSSYEQYF
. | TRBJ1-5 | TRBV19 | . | TGTGCCAGTAGCAAAGGACTCAGCAATCAGCCCCAGCATTTT | CASSKGLSNQPQHF
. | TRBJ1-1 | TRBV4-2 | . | TGTGCCAGCAGCCAAGTCGCGGGTGTGAGTGAAGCTTTCTTT | CASSQVAGVSEAFF
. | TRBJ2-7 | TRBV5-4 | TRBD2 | TGTGCCAGCAGCTTGGGGGGGGGCGAGCAGTACTTC | CASSLGGGEQYF